This T cell receptor (beta chain) was obtained from a study of blood T cell repertoires in COVID-19. Overall study: COVID-19 samples from acute and convalescent phases originated in the United States, Italy and Spain.

Libraries were prepared by immunoSEQ multiplex PCR; TCRdb keeps only in-frame clonotypes and omits some of them. The data contain about 290,000 clones, approximately 86% of them singletons. The V gene lost 0 bases and the J gene lost 3 bases, with 9 bases spanning the gap. The length of the CDR3 is 15 residues. The germline V gene has CDR1 MGHRA and CDR2 YSYEKL. J is TRBJ2-1 and V is TRBV4-1; no definite D call. The sample consisted of peripheral blood. The origin of this receptor is a woman aged 50 to 60 with active or convalescent COVID-19. The CDR3: CASSQDGQDYNEQFF. DNA for the CDR3: TGCGCCAGCAGCCAAGACGGCCAGGACTACAATGAGCAGTTCTTC.